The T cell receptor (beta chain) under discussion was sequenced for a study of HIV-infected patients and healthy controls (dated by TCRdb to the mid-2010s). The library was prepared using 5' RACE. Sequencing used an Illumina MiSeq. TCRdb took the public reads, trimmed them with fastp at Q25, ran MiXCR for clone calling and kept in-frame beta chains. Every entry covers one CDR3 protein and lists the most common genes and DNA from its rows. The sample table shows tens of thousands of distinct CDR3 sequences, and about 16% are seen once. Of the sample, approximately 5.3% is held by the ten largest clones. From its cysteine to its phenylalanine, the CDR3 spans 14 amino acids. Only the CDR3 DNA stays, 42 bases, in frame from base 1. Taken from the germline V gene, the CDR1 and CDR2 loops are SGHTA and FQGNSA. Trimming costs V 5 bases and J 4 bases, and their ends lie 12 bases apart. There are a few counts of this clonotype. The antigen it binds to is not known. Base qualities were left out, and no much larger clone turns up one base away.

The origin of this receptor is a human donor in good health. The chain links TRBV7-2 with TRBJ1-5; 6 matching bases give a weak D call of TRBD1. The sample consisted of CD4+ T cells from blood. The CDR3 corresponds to CASSTRTGNQPQHF. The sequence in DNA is TGTGCCAGCAGCACGCGTACAGGGAATCAGCCCCAGCATTTT.